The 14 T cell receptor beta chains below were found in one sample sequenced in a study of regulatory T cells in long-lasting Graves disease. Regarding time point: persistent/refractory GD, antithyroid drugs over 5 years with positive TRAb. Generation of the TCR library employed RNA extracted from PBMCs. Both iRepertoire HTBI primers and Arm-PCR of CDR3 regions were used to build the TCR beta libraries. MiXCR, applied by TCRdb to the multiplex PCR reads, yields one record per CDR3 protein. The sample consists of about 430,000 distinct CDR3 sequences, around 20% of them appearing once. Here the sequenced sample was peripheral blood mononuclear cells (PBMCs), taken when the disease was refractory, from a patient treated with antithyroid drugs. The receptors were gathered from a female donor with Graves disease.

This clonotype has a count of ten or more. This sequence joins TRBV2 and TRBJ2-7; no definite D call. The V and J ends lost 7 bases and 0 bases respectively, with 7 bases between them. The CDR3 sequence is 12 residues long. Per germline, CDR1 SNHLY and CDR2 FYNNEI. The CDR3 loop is CASMIGSYEQYF. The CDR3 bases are TGTGCCAGCATGATCGGCTCCTACGAGCAGTACTTC.

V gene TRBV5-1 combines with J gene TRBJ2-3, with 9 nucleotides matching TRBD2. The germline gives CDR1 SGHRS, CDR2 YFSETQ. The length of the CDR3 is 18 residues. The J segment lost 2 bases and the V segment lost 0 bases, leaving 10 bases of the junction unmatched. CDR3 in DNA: TGCGCCAGCAGCTTGGCCTTAGTAGCGGGAGTAGCCACAGATACGCAGTATTTT. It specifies CASSLALVAGVATDTQYF.

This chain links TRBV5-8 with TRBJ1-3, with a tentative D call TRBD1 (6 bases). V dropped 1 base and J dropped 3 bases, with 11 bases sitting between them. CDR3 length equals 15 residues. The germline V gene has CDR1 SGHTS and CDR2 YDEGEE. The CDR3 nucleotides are TGTGCCAGCAGCTTGTGGGGGCTCGGTGGAAACACCATATATTTT. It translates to CASSLWGLGGNTIYF.

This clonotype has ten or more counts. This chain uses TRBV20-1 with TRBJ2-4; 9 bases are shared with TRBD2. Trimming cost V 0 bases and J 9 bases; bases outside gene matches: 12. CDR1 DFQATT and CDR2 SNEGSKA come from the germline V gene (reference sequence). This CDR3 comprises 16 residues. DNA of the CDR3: TGCAGTGCTAGAGATCGAACTACAGCGGGAGGAGGCATTCAGTACTTC. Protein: CSARDRTTAGGGIQYF.

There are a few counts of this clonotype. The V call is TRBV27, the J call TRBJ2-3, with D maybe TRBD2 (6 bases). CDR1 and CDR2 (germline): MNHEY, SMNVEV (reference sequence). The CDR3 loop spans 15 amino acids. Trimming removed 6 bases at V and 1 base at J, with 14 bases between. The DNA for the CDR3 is TGTGCCAGCAGCTCCAAGCGGGCGGGCACAGATACGCAGTATTTT. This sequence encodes CASSSKRAGTDTQYF.

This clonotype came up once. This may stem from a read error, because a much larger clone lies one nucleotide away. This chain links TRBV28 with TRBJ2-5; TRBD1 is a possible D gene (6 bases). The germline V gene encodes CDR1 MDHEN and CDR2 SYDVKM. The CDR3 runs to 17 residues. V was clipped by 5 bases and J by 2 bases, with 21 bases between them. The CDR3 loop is CASSTYHSGDRQETQYF. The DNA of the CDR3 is TGTGCCAGCAGTACCTATCACTCAGGGGACCGACAAGAGACCCAGTACTTC.

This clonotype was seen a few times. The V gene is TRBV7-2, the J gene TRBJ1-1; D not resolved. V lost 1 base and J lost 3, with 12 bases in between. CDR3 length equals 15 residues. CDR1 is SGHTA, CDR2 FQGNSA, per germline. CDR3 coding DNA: TGTGCCAGCAGCTTAGATGCGGGCGCGGACACTGAAGCTTTCTTT. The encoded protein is CASSLDAGADTEAFF.

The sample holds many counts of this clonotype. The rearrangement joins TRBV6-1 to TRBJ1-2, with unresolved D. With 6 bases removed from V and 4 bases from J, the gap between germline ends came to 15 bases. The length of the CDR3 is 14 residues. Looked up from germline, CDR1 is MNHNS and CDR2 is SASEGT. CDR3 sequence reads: CASSRTVDGYGYTF. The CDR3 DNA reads TGTGCCAGCAGCCGGACCGTGGATGGCTATGGCTACACCTTC.

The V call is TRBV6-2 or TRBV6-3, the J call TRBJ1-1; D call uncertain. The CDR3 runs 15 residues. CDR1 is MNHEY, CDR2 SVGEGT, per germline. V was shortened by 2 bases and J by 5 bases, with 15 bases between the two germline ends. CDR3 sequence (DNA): TGTGCCAGCAGTTACAAAGGCCCTAGTGTGACTGAAGCTTTCTTT. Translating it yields CASSYKGPSVTEAFF.

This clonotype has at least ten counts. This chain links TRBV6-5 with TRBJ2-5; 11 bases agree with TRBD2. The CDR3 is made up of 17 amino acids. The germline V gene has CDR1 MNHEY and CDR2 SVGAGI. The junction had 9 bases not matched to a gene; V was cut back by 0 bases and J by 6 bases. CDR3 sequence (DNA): TGTGCCAGCAGTTACTCGAGGGGGCCTAGCGGGAGGAAGACCCAGTACTTC. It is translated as CASSYSRGPSGRKTQYF.

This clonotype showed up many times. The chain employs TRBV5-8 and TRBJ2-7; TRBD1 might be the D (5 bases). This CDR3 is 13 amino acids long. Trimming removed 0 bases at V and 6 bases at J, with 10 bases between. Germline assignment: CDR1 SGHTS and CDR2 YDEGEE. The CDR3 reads CASSLDRRGEQYF. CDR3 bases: TGTGCCAGCAGCTTGGACCGAAGGGGCGAGCAGTACTTC.

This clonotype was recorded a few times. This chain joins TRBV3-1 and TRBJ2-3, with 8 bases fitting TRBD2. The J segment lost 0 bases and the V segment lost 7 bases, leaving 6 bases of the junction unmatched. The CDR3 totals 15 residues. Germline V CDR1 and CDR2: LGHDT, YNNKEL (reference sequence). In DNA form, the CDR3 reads TGTGCCAGCACCACCTCTAGCGGGAGCACAGATACGCAGTATTTT. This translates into CASTTSSGSTDTQYF.

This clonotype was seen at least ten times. The CDR3 loop reads CASIHGGETQYF. In DNA form, the CDR3 reads TGTGCCAGCATCCACGGGGGGGAGACCCAGTACTTC. The rearrangement links TRBV11-2 to TRBJ2-5; 7 positions match TRBD2. CDR3 length: 12 residues. Germline CDR1 SGHAT, CDR2 FQNNGV. Germline trimming cut 7 bases from V and 5 bases from J; bases unmatched to any gene: 4. The full variable domain, rest sourced from reference TRBV11-2 and TRBJ2-5, is EAGVAQSPRYKIIEKRQSVAFWCNPISGHATLYWYQQILGQGPKLLIQFQNNGVVDDSQLPKDRFSAERLKGVDSTLKIQPAKLEDSAVYLCASIHGGETQYFGPGTRLLVL.

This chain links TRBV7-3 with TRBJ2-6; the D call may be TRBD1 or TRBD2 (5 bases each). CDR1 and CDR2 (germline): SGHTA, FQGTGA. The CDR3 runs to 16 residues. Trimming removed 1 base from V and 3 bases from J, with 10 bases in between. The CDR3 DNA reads TGTGCCAGCAGCTTAATGGTGGGGGTTGGGGCCAACGTCCTGACTTTC. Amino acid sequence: CASSLMVGVGANVLTF.